This entry is about one TCR beta chain. The junction had 5 bases not matched to a gene; V was cut back by 3 bases and J by 3 bases. The CDR3 covers 14 residues. Looked up from germline, CDR1 is DFQATT and CDR2 is SNEGSKA (reference sequence). These data come from a study of Ad26.COV2.S vaccination and SARS-CoV-2 variants. Study information: The donor was enrolled in the Ad26.COV2.S arm of the COV1001 trial. Once, or twice with 56 days between doses, Ad26.COV2.S was given intramuscularly.

Clones were sequenced by immunoSEQ multiplex PCR, and TCRdb holds only the in-frame ones, with some missing. The sample consists of about 460,000 clones, about 88% of them appearing once. Indicated treatment: some 20 received Ad26.COV2.S at low or high dose, single or two shots; about 5 received placebo; per-sample allocation not given. Collection of the samples took place on day 63 after the first injection of vaccine or placebo. This Boston cohort included adults aged 18-55 years. The vaccine antigen was prefusion-stabilized Wuhan SARS-CoV-2 spike. The chain joins TRBV20-1 to TRBJ2-7; 10 bases are shared with TRBD1. This receptor was identified in a person between 18 and 59 years old who received the Ad26.COV2.S COVID-19 vaccine or a placebo. The sample consisted of peripheral blood, taken in a trial of Ad26.COV2.S vaccine versus placebo. DNA for the CDR3: TGCAGTGCTAGTAGGGGGACAGGGGTCTACGAGCAGTACTTC. Its protein is CSASRGTGVYEQYF.